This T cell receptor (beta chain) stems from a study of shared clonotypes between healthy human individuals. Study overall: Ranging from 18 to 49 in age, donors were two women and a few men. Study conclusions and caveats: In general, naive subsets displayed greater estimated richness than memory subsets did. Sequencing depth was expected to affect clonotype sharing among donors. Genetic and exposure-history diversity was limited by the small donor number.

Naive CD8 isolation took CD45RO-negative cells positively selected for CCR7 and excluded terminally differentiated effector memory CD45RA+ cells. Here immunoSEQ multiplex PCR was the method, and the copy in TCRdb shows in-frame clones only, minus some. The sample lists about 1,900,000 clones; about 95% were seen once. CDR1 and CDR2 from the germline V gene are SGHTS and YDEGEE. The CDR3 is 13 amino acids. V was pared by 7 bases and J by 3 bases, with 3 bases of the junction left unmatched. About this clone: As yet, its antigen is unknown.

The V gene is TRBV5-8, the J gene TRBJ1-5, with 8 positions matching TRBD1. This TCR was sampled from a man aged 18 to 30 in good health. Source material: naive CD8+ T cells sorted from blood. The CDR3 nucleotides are TGTGCCAGCGGACAGGGCCCCAATCAGCCCCAGCATTTT. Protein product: CASGQGPNQPQHF.